This entry concerns a single T cell receptor beta chain. Antigen: not known. The data were obtained in a study of cytomegalovirus exposure and HLA in healthy donors. Background on the study: An earlier analysis found 117 million unique TCR beta sequences from about 179 million T cells. Broader study findings: Rare TCR sequences dominated, though some public TCRs recurred in many donors. V segments that were indistinguishable, TRBV6-2 and TRBV6-3 among them, were omitted from analysis.

The PCR was carried out with 60 Vbeta primers and 13 Jbeta primers. Sequencing was performed with immunoSEQ multiplex PCR; in TCRdb, only in-frame clones are kept and a portion is missing. The repertoire holds approximately 140,000 clones, with about 70% as singletons. V lost 1 base, J lost 7 bases, and 20 bases lay in between. Germline V gene data show CDR1 as LNHDA and CDR2 as SQIVND (reference sequence). This CDR3 is 17 amino acids long. Input material: PBMCs. The origin of this receptor is a man in his late teens or twenties in good health and CMV-seronegative. The V and J genes are TRBV19 and TRBJ1-5; unclear D gene. The DNA of the CDR3 is TGTGCCAGTAGTATAGTTGGCGTACAGCAAAGCCCGCAGCCCCAGCATTTT. This encodes CASSIVGVQQSPQPQHF.